The 28 T cell receptor beta chains listed next were all sequenced from one sample in a study of T cells in tuberculosis. Sequencing was performed with immunoSEQ multiplex PCR; in TCRdb, only in-frame clones are kept and a portion is missing. The table includes some 10,000 clones, roughly 93% detected once. The source material was PBMCs. These receptors were taken from an adult with tuberculosis.

The rearrangement links TRBV30 to TRBJ1-3, with D possibly TRBD1 on 6 matching bases. The V gene lost 4 bases and the J gene lost 4 bases, with 17 bases spanning the gap. Germline values: CDR1 GTSNPN, CDR2 SVGIG (reference sequence). The CDR3 runs to 15 residues. The CDR3, as DNA: TGTGCCTGGACTTACATGGGGGCGAGGGGAAACACCATATATTTT. It codes for CAWTYMGARGNTIYF.

V and J are TRBV9 and TRBJ2-7, with 10 positions matching TRBD1. CDR3 length equals 14 residues. CDR1 and CDR2 (germline): SGDLS, YYNGEE. V gave up 4 bases and J gave up 4 bases; unmatched junction bases: 5. The CDR3 loop reads CASSPPGQGYEQYF. CDR3 nucleotide sequence: TGTGCCAGCAGCCCTCCGGGACAGGGGTACGAGCAGTACTTC.

V gene TRBV18 combines with J gene TRBJ1-1; D gene ambiguous. This CDR3 comprises 15 residues. From germline, CDR1 is KGHSH and CDR2 LQKENI. V gave up 0 bases and J gave up 1 base, with 9 bases separating them. The CDR3 sequence is CASSPPFSGNTEAFF. Here the CDR3 DNA reads TGTGCCAGCTCACCACCCTTCTCAGGGAACACTGAAGCTTTCTTT.

The chain has TRBV4-1 and TRBJ2-2; tentative D call: TRBD2 (6 bases). V lost 4 bases and J lost 7, with 10 bases in between. This CDR3 contains 13 residues. Germline CDR1 is MGHRA and CDR2 is YSYEKL. The CDR3 sequence is CASSLGGVGELFF. Written as DNA, the CDR3 is TGCGCCAGCAGCCTGGGGGGAGTCGGGGAGCTGTTTTTT.

The chain recombines TRBV10-3 with TRBJ1-1; TRBD1 agrees at 11 bases. The CDR3 is 14 residues long. Germline V gene data show CDR1 as ENHRY and CDR2 as SYGVKD. Trimming removed 7 bases from V and 6 bases from J; junction bases left unmatched: 7. CDR3: CAITPRDRGAEAFF. DNA of the CDR3: TGTGCCATCACTCCCCGGGACAGGGGGGCTGAAGCTTTCTTT.

V gene TRBV21-1 combines with J gene TRBJ1-2; the D call TRBD1 from the table was never checked on the DNA. TRBV21-1 is a documented pseudogene. This CDR3 contains 13 residues. The CDR3 loop reads CASSFTVLYGYTF. CDR3 nucleotides: TGTGCCAGCAGCTTTACAGTTCTCTATGGCTACACCTTC.

This chain uses TRBV7-6 with TRBJ2-7; TRBD1 matches 8 bases. The CDR3 consists of 14 residues. The germline V gene has CDR1 SGHVS and CDR2 FNYEAQ. V lost 6 bases, J lost 4 bases, and 8 bases stayed unmatched. The CDR3 sequence: CASSPGQGGYEQYF. CDR3 bases: TGTGCCAGCAGTCCTGGACAGGGCGGGTACGAGCAGTACTTC. Using reference TRBV7-6 and TRBJ2-7 for the parts outside the CDR3, the full variable domain is GAGVSQSPRYKVTKRGQDVALRCDPISGHVSLYWYRQALGQGPEFLTYFNYEAQQDKSGLPNDRFSAERPEGSISTLTIQRTEQRDSAMYRCASSPGQGGYEQYFGPGTRLTVT.

The V call is TRBV27, the J call TRBJ2-7; D is possibly TRBD1 (5 bases). Between the trimmed V and J ends, which lost 0 bases and 6 bases, there was a span of 15 bases. This CDR3 region has 15 residues. Looked up from germline, CDR1 is MNHEY and CDR2 is SMNVEV (reference sequence). In DNA form, the CDR3 reads TGTGCCAGCAGTTTATCGACCAGGGCCCTCAGCGAGCAGTACTTC. Translation gives CASSLSTRALSEQYF.

This chain connects TRBV9 to TRBJ2-1, with 8 bases identical to TRBD1. The CDR3 consists of 14 residues. Germline CDR1 and CDR2: SGDLS and YYNGEE. V lost 4 bases and J lost 4; bases outside the gene matches: 4. The CDR3 loop is CASSLGQVYNEQFF. In DNA form, the CDR3 reads TGTGCCAGCAGCCTGGGACAGGTTTACAATGAGCAGTTCTTC. Variable domain in full (rest from reference TRBV9 and TRBJ2-1): DSGVTQTPKHLITATGQRVTLRCSPRSGDLSVYWYQQSLDQGLQFLIQYYNGEERAKGNILERFSAQQFPDLHSELNLSSLELGDSALYFCASSLGQVYNEQFFGPGTRLTVL.

The V and J genes are TRBV6-5 and TRBJ2-1, with 8 positions matching TRBD2. With 5 bases clipped from V and 0 bases from J, the junction kept 3 bases outside the gene matches. Germline V lookup: CDR1 MNHEY, CDR2 SVGAGI. CDR3 size: 15 residues. CDR3 nucleotide sequence: TGTGCCAGCAGTCGGGGGGGTAGCTCCTACAATGAGCAGTTCTTC. The encoded protein is CASSRGGSSYNEQFF.

The chain recombines TRBV19 with TRBJ2-7; 9 bases line up with TRBD2. In germline, CDR1 is LNHDA, CDR2 SQIVND (reference sequence). The CDR3 spans 15 residues. V lost 5 bases and J lost 5; bases outside the gene matches: 10. CDR3 nucleotides: TGTGCCAGTAGTGGACCGGGACTAGCTACCAACGAGCAGTACTTC. This codes for CASSGPGLATNEQYF.

This chain joins TRBV27 and TRBJ1-2; TRBD1 agrees at 9 bases. The CDR3 has 15 residues. V dropped 5 bases and J dropped 6; count of bases not matched to a gene: 10. Germline CDR1 MNHEY, CDR2 SMNVEV (reference sequence). For the CDR3, the DNA is TGTGCCAGCAGTCCAAAGACAGGGGGGCCCCATGGCTACACCTTC. This encodes CASSPKTGGPHGYTF.

The V gene is TRBV27, the J gene TRBJ1-2; TRBD1 agrees at 7 bases. Germline lookup yields CDR1 MNHEY and CDR2 SMNVEV (reference sequence). V lost 5 bases to trimming and J lost 8 bases; unmatched junction nucleotides: 11. This CDR3 is 14 amino acids long. The CDR3 here is CASSGLQGWDGYTF. The CDR3, as DNA: TGTGCCAGCAGTGGCTTACAGGGGTGGGACGGCTACACCTTC.

The chain couples TRBV5-1 to TRBJ1-2; possibly TRBD1 for D (6 bases). V was pared by 4 bases and J by 5 bases, with 9 bases between. This CDR3 has 12 amino acids. Germline values: CDR1 SGHRS, CDR2 YFSETQ. CDR3: CASSIGQYGYTF. The DNA for the CDR3 is TGCGCCAGCAGCATTGGACAGTATGGCTACACCTTC.

The gene calls are TRBV25-1 and TRBJ1-2, with unresolved D. CDR1 and CDR2 from the germline V gene are MGHDK and SYGVNS. Deletions cut 2 bases from V and 8 bases from J, with 9 bases between. The length of the CDR3 is 12 residues. The CDR3 sequence is CASSEGGGGYTF. The CDR3 DNA follows: TGTGCCAGCAGTGAAGGTGGAGGGGGCTACACCTTC.

V gene TRBV7-2 combines with J gene TRBJ2-5; D is unclear. Germline CDR1 and CDR2: SGHTA and FQGNSA. Trimming shortened V by 4 bases and J by 7 bases, and 10 bases separated the two germline ends. The CDR3 totals 12 residues. The chain's CDR3 is CASSYSTGTQYF. In DNA, the CDR3 is TGTGCCAGCAGCTACTCTACCGGGACCCAGTACTTC.

V is TRBV25-1 and J is TRBJ2-5, with 12 bases aligning to TRBD2. The CDR3 length is 15 residues. J gave up 3 bases and V 6 bases, and 5 bases lay outside the gene matches. Germline CDR1 is MGHDK and CDR2 is SYGVNS. CDR3 bases: TGTGCCAGCAGCATCGGACTAGCGGGAAAAGAGACCCAGTACTTC. The encoded protein is CASSIGLAGKETQYF.

V gene TRBV7-8 combines with J gene TRBJ1-1; D not resolved. CDR1 is SGHVS and CDR2 is FQNEAQ in the germline V gene. This CDR3 contains 16 residues. Trimming left V 0 bases short and J 3 bases short, with 14 bases between. The CDR3 protein is CASSLALEGADTEAFF. CDR3 in DNA: TGTGCCAGCAGCTTAGCGCTGGAGGGCGCGGACACTGAAGCTTTCTTT. The full variable domain, its missing parts supplied by reference TRBV7-8 and TRBJ1-1, is GAGVSQSPRYKVAKRGQDVALRCDPISGHVSLFWYQQALGQGPEFLTYFQNEAQLDKSGLPSDRFFAERPEGSVSTLKIQRTQQEDSAVYLCASSLALEGADTEAFFGQGTRLTVV.

A word on this clone: Its ends do not fully match the called genes, so a read error is possible. The V gene is TRBV7-2, the J gene TRBJ2-1; 8 positions match TRBD2. The CDR3 has 17 amino acids. Germline V lookup: CDR1 SGHTA, CDR2 FQGNSA. The CDR3: CASSLAVGAGAANEQFF. Written as DNA, the CDR3 is TGTGCCAGCAGCCTAGCTGTAGGAGCGGGAGCCGCCAATGAGCAGTTCTTC.

Concerning this clone: A junction end diverges from the germline sequence, so it may reflect a read error. The genes are TRBV5-1 and TRBJ2-7; maybe TRBD2 (7 bases). In germline, CDR1 is SGHRS, CDR2 YFSETQ. This CDR3 spans 16 amino acids. The CDR3 nucleotides are TGCGCCAGCAGCTTGGACGGGGCAAGGGGGGGAACTAGACTCGTCTTC. The encoded protein is CASSLDGARGGTRLVF.

The chain carries TRBV6-5 and TRBJ1-2; D perhaps matches TRBD1 (6 bases). The CDR3 extends over 12 amino acids. CDR1 and CDR2 from the germline V gene are MNHEY and SVGAGI. The V end lost 6 bases, the J end lost 9 bases, and 14 bases lay between the germline ends. CDR3 in amino acids: CASSPQGRSYTF. The DNA of the CDR3 is TGTGCCAGCAGCCCTCAGGGGAGAAGCTACACCTTC.

The chain uses TRBV30 and TRBJ2-1, with 8 bases aligning to TRBD1. The germline V gene encodes CDR1 GTSNPN and CDR2 SVGIG (reference sequence). V was clipped by 0 bases and J by 8 bases; unmatched bases: 6. This CDR3 is built from 14 residues. The CDR3 coding sequence is TGTGCCTGGAGTGTACTCGGACAGGGCGATGAGCAGTTCTTC. This encodes CAWSVLGQGDEQFF.

This clone was seen a single time. An end of the junction differs from the germline gene, which may be a read error. The chain links TRBV5-1 to TRBJ2-6, with TRBD1 matching 10 bases. This CDR3 comprises 14 residues. Germline V lookup: CDR1 SGHRS, CDR2 YFSETQ. In DNA, the CDR3 is TGCGCCAGCAGCCCCGGACAGGGGGTCAACGTCCTGACTTTC. Protein: CASSPGQGVNVLTF.

This sequence joins TRBV11-3 and TRBJ2-3, with 9 bases fitting TRBD1. The CDR3 spans 16 residues. The V segment lost 5 bases and the J segment 3 bases; nucleotides outside the gene matches: 9. The germline V gene encodes CDR1 SGHNT and CDR2 YENEEA. The CDR3 nucleotides read TGTGCCAGCAGCCCCCTCTCGGGACAGGGAACAGATACGCAGTATTTT. Its protein product is CASSPLSGQGTDTQYF.

This rearrangement joins TRBV7-2 to TRBJ2-2; 9 positions agree with TRBD1. Germline lookup yields CDR1 SGHTA and CDR2 FQGNSA. This CDR3 is built from 15 residues. With V trimmed by 6 bases and J by 3 bases, 5 bases remained unmatched. The CDR3 coding sequence is TGTGCCAGCAGGCTAGACAGGGGGTACACCGGGGAGCTGTTTTTT. Amino acid sequence: CASRLDRGYTGELFF.

The V and J genes are TRBV18 and TRBJ2-4, with D perhaps matching TRBD2 (6 bases). CDR3 size: 16 residues. Trimming shortened V by 3 bases and J by 1 base, and 13 bases separated the two germline ends. CDR1 KGHSH and CDR2 LQKENI come from the germline V gene. The CDR3 region is CASSPQGAGAKNIQYF. DNA for the CDR3: TGTGCCAGCTCACCCCAGGGTGCGGGGGCCAAAAACATTCAGTACTTC.

This clone was observed once. The rearrangement links TRBV27 to TRBJ1-4, with 12 bases matching TRBD1. The junction had 15 bases not matched to a gene; V was cut back by 3 bases and J by 7 bases. This CDR3 region has 19 residues. From germline, CDR1 is MNHEY and CDR2 SMNVEV (reference sequence). For the CDR3, the DNA is TGTGCCAGCAGTTTGTGGGGTGGGGACAGGGGGCTTCGAGGTGAAAAACTGTTTTTT. Residues: CASSLWGGDRGLRGEKLFF. The complete variable domain, with remaining parts taken from reference TRBV27 and TRBJ1-4, reads EAQVTQNPRYLITVTGKKLTVTCSQNMNHEYMSWYRQDPGLGLRQIYYSMNVEVTDKGDVPEGYKVSRKEKRNFPLILESPSPNQTSLYFCASSLWGGDRGLRGEKLFFGSGTQLSVL.

This chain links TRBV11-1 with TRBJ1-1; D may be TRBD1 (5 bases). Germline loops: CDR1 SGHAT, CDR2 FQDESV (reference sequence). Trimming stripped 2 bases from V and 5 bases from J, with 9 bases between. This CDR3 comprises 13 residues. The CDR3 loop is CASSLRGRTEAFF. CDR3 in DNA: TGTGCCAGCAGCTTAAGGGGCCGGACTGAAGCTTTCTTT.